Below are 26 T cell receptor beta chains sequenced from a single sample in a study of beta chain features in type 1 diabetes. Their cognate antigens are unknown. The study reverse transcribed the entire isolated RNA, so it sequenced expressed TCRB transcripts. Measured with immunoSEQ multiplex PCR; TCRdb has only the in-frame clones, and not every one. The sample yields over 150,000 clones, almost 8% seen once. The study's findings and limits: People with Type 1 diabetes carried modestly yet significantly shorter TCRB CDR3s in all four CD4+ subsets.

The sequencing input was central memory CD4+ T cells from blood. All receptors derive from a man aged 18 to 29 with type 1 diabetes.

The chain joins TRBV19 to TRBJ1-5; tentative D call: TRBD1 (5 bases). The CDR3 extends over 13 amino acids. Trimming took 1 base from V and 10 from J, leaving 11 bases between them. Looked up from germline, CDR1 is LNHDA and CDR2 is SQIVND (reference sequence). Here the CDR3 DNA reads TGTGCCAGTAGTATAGTCAGGGAGGAACCCCAGCATTTT. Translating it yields CASSIVREEPQHF.

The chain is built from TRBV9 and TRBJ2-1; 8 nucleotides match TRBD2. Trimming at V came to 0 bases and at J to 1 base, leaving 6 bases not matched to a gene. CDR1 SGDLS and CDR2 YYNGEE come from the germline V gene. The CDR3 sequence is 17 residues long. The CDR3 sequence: CASSVVPLAGSYNEQFF. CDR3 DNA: TGTGCCAGCAGCGTAGTCCCCTTAGCGGGGTCCTACAATGAGCAGTTCTTC.

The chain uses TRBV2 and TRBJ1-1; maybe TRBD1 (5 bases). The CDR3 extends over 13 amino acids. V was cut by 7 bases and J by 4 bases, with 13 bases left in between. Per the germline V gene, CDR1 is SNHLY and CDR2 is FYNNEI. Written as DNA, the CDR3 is TGTGCCAGCACCCAGGGTGTCCGCACTGAAGCTTTCTTT. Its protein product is CASTQGVRTEAFF.

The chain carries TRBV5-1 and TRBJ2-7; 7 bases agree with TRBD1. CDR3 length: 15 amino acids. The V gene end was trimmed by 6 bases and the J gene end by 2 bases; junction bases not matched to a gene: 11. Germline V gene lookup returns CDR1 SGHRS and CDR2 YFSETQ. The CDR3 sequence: CASKGDSPSTYEQYF. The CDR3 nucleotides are TGCGCCAGCAAGGGGGACAGCCCCTCAACCTACGAGCAGTACTTC.

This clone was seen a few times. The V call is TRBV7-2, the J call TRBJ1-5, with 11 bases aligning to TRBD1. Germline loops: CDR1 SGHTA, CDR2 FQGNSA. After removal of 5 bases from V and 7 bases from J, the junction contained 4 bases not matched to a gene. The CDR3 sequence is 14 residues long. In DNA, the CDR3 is TGTGCCAGCAGCAAGGACAGGGGGCAACAGCCCCAGCATTTT. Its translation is CASSKDRGQQPQHF.

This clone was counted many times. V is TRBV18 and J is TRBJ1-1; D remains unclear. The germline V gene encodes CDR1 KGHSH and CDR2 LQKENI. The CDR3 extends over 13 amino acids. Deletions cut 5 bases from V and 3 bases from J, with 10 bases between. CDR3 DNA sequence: TGTGCCAGCTCATCCCGGCGGGACACTGAAGCTTTCTTT. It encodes CASSSRRDTEAFF.

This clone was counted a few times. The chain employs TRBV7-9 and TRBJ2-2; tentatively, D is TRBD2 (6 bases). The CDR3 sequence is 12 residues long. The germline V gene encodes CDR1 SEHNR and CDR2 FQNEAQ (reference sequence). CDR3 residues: CAGGSNTGELFF. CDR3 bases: TGTGCGGGAGGCTCAAACACCGGGGAGCTGTTTTTT.

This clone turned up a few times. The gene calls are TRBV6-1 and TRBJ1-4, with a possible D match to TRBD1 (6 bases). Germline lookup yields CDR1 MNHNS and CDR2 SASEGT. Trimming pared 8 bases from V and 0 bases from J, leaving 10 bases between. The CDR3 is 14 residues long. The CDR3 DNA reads TGTGCCAGCCTACGGACAGCAACTAATGAAAAACTGTTTTTT. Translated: CASLRTATNEKLFF.

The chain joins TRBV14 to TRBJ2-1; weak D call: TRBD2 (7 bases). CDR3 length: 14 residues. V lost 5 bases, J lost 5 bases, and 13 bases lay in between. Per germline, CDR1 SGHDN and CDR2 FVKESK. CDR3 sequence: CASSLRGHHNEQFF. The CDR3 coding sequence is TGTGCCAGCAGCTTGCGGGGGCATCACAATGAGCAGTTCTTC.

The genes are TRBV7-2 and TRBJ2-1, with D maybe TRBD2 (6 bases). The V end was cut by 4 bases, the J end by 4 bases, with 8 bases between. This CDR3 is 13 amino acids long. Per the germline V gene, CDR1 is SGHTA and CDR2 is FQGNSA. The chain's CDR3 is CASSSAGYNEQFF. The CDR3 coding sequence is TGTGCCAGCAGCTCTGCGGGGTACAATGAGCAGTTCTTC.

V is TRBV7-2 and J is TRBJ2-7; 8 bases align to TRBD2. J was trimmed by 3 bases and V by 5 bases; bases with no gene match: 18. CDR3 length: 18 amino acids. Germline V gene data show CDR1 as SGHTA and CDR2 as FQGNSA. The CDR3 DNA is TGTGCCAGCAGCCGTGGGGCTCCGGGACTAGAGGGAGGCTACGAGCAGTACTTC. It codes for CASSRGAPGLEGGYEQYF.

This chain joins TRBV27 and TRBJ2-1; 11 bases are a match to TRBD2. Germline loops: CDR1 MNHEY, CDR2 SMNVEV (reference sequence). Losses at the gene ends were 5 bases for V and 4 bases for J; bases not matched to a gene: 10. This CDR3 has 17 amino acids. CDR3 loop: CASSIRAGTSGYNEQFF. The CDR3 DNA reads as TGTGCCAGCAGTATCAGAGCCGGGACTAGCGGATACAATGAGCAGTTCTTC.

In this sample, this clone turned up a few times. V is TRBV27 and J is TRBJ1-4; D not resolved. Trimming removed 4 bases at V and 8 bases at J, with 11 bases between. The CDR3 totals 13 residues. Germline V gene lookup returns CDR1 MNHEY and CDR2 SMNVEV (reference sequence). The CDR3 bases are TGTGCCAGCAGTTCCAGTTATAAGGAAAAACTGTTTTTT. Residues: CASSSSYKEKLFF. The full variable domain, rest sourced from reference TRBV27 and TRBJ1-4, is EAQVTQNPRYLITVTGKKLTVTCSQNMNHEYMSWYRQDPGLGLRQIYYSMNVEVTDKGDVPEGYKVSRKEKRNFPLILESPSPNQTSLYFCASSSSYKEKLFFGSGTQLSVL.

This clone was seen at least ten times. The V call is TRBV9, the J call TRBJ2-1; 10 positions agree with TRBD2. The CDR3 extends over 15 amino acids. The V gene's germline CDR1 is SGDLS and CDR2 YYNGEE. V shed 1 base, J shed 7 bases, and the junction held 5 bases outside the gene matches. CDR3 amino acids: CASSVSGGAENEQFF. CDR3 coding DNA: TGTGCCAGCAGCGTAAGCGGGGGGGCCGAGAATGAGCAGTTCTTC. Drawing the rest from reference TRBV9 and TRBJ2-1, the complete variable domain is DSGVTQTPKHLITATGQRVTLRCSPRSGDLSVYWYQQSLDQGLQFLIQYYNGEERAKGNILERFSAQQFPDLHSELNLSSLELGDSALYFCASSVSGGAENEQFFGPGTRLTVL.

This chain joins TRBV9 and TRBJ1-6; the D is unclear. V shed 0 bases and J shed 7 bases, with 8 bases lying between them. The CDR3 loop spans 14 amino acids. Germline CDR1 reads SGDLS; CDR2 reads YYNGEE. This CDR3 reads CASSVDNRNSPLHF. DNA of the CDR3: TGTGCCAGCAGCGTAGATAATCGGAATTCACCCCTCCACTTT.

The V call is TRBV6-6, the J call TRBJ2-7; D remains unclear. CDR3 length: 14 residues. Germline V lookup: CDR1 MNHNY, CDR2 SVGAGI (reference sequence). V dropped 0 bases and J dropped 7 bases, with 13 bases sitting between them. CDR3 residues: CASSYSMVRAEQYF. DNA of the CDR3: TGTGCCAGCAGTTACTCGATGGTCCGCGCAGAGCAGTACTTC.

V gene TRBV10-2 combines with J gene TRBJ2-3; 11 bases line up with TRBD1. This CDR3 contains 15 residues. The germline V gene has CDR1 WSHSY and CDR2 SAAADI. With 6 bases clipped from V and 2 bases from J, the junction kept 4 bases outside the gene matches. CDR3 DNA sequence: TGCGCCAGCAGCAATGGACAGGGGGCCACAGATACGCAGTATTTT. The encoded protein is CASSNGQGATDTQYF.

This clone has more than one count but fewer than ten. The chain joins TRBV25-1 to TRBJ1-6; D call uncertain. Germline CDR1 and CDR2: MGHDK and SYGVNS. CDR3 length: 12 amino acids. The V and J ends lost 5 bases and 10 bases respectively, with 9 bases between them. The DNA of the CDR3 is TGTGCCAGCAGTCACATCGGGTCACCCCTCCACTTT. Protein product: CASSHIGSPLHF.

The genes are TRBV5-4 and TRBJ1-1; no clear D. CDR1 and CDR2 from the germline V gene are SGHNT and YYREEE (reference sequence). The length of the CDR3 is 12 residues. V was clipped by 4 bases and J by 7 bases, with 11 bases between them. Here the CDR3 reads CASSTPYGEAFF. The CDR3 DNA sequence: TGTGCCAGCAGCACCCCCTATGGTGAAGCTTTCTTT.

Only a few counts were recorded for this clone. CDR3 sequence reads: CASSEGQVPPYEQYF. The CDR3 nucleotides read TGTGCCAGCAGTGAGGGTCAGGTCCCCCCGTACGAGCAGTACTTC. This chain uses TRBV2 with TRBJ2-7, with D unresolved. Trimming removed 3 bases at V and 4 bases at J, with 16 bases between. Germline V gene sequence: CDR1 SNHLY, CDR2 FYNNEI. The CDR3 runs 15 residues.

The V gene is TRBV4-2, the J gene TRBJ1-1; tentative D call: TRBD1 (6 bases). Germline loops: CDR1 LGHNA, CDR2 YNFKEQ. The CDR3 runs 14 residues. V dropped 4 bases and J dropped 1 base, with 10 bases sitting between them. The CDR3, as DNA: TGTGCCAGCAGCCCCCAGGGGAAGAACACTGAAGCTTTCTTT. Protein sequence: CASSPQGKNTEAFF.

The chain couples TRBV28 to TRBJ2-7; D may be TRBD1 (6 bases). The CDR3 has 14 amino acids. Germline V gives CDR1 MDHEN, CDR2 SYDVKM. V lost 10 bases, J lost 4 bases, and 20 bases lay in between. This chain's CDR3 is CATIATRDTYEQYF. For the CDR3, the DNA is TGTGCCACCATCGCGACCCGGGACACTTACGAGCAGTACTTC.

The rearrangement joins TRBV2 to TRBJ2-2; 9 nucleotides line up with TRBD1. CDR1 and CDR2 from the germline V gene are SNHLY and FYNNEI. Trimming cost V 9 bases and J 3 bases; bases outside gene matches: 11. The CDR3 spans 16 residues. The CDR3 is CASTIQGASDTGELFF. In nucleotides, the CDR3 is TGTGCCAGTACGATACAGGGGGCATCTGACACCGGGGAGCTGTTTTTT.

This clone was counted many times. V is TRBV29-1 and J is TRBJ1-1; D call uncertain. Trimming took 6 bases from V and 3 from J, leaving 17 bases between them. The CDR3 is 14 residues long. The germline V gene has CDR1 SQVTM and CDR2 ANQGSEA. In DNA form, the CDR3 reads TGCAGCGTACTGAAACCCCGCGTGGACACTGAAGCTTTCTTT. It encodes CSVLKPRVDTEAFF.

The CDR3 DNA is TGCGCCAGCAGCTTGGAAGGGGCGGGGAATTCACCCCTCCACTTT. Residues: CASSLEGAGNSPLHF. The chain couples TRBV5-1 to TRBJ1-6; tentatively, D is TRBD1 (5 bases). Trimming removed 0 bases at V and 7 bases at J, with 11 bases between. The CDR3 spans 15 residues. Germline V CDR1 and CDR2: SGHRS, YFSETQ.

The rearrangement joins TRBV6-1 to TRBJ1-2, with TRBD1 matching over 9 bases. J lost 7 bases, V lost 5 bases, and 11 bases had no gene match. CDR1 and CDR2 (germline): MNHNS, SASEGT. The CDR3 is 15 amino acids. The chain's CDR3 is CASSTQTGGASGYTF. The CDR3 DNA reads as TGTGCCAGCAGTACCCAAACAGGGGGCGCGAGTGGCTACACCTTC.